What follows are 25 T cell receptor beta chains derived from one specimen sequenced in a study of control samples from healthy donors and cancer patients. TCRdb keeps only in-frame clones here, not all; method: immunoSEQ multiplex PCR. The top ten hold 12% of the sample, which has 150,000 or so clones, over 85% seen once. Sequenced input: blood. The receptors come from a man younger than 40 in good health.

This rearrangement joins TRBV7-3 to TRBJ2-6; D might be TRBD1 or TRBD2, each matching 6 bases. The CDR3 consists of 17 residues. Germline V lookup: CDR1 SGHTA, CDR2 FQGTGA. Trimming removed 3 bases at V and 0 bases at J, with 12 bases between. The CDR3 protein is CASSLGGAASGANVLTF. CDR3 DNA sequence: TGTGCCAGCAGCTTGGGGGGCGCCGCCTCTGGGGCCAACGTCCTGACTTTC.

This chain uses TRBV5-6 with TRBJ2-7, with TRBD1 matching 7 bases. V lost 3 bases to trimming and J lost 2 bases; unmatched junction nucleotides: 5. The CDR3 consists of 14 residues. Germline assignment: CDR1 SGHDT and CDR2 YYEEEE. The CDR3 loop reads CASSSPGGPYEQYF. The DNA of the CDR3 is TGTGCCAGCAGCTCCCCAGGGGGTCCCTACGAGCAGTACTTC.

This clone was counted once. The chain links TRBV28 to TRBJ1-2, with D possibly being TRBD1 (5 bases). V gave up 7 bases and J gave up 3 bases, with 15 bases separating them. The CDR3 runs to 14 residues. CDR1 and CDR2 from the germline V gene are MDHEN and SYDVKM. The CDR3 loop is CASNLTRGYYGYTF. CDR3 nucleotide sequence: TGTGCCAGCAATCTAACTCGGGGGTACTATGGCTACACCTTC.

The V gene is TRBV27, the J gene TRBJ2-4; D may correspond to TRBD1 or TRBD2 (5 bases each). There are 13 residues in the CDR3. The V end was cut by 2 bases, the J end by 6 bases, with 8 bases between. The V gene's germline CDR1 is MNHEY and CDR2 SMNVEV (reference sequence). The CDR3 coding sequence is TGTGCCAGCAGTTTAGAGGGGTCAAACATTCAGTACTTC. This encodes CASSLEGSNIQYF.

This chain connects TRBV6-2 or TRBV6-3 to TRBJ1-3; unclear D gene. CDR3 length equals 14 residues. Germline CDR1 and CDR2: MNHEY and SVGEGT. V was clipped by 0 bases and J by 2 bases, with 5 bases between them. The chain's CDR3 is CASSYSGTGNTIYF. The DNA of the CDR3 is TGTGCCAGCAGTTACTCAGGGACTGGAAACACCATATATTTT.

A single count supports this clone. One junction end disagrees with the germline gene, perhaps due to a read error. The CDR3, as DNA: TGTACCAGCAGCAGCGGGGGGGGACGGGAAGAGCAGTACTTC. Amino acid sequence: CTSSSGGGREEQYF. J is TRBJ2-7 and V is TRBV6-5, with TRBD2 matching over 10 bases. CDR1 MNHEY and CDR2 SVGAGI come from the germline V gene. The CDR3 is 14 residues long.

The chain has TRBV6-5 and TRBJ1-5; perhaps TRBD1 as D (5 bases). This CDR3 has 14 residues. V lost 7 bases and J 7 bases, leaving 17 bases between the germline ends. In germline, CDR1 is MNHEY, CDR2 SVGAGI. The CDR3 sequence: CASTQSQGSQPQHF. Here the CDR3 DNA reads TGTGCCAGCACCCAGTCCCAGGGCTCCCAGCCCCAGCATTTT.

The count of this clone is one. This chain joins TRBV2 and TRBJ2-7; D could derive from TRBD1 or TRBD2 (5 bases each). CDR3 length: 13 amino acids. Germline loops: CDR1 SNHLY, CDR2 FYNNEI. Trimming took 4 bases from V and 4 from J, leaving 11 bases between them. CDR3 coding DNA: TGTGCCAGCAGTGGAGGGGATAGGTACGAGCAGTACTTC. Translated: CASSGGDRYEQYF.

The J gene is TRBJ2-2, the V gene TRBV2, with a weak D call TRBD2 (6 bases). Germline CDR1 SNHLY, CDR2 FYNNEI. The CDR3 totals 14 residues. V gave up 8 bases and J gave up 4 bases, with 14 bases separating them. CDR3 coding DNA: TGTGCCAGCCAGAATCTGGGGGGCACCGGGGAGCTGTTTTTT. It codes for CASQNLGGTGELFF.

The CDR3 DNA is TGTGCCAGCAGCCCAACCGACCTGGGACTAGCGGGAGGCAGGGAGCAGTACTTC. It translates to CASSPTDLGLAGGREQYF. This chain uses TRBV7-2 with TRBJ2-7; 15 nucleotides line up with TRBD2. The CDR3 consists of 18 residues. V dropped 5 bases and J dropped 7; count of bases not matched to a gene: 15. Germline assignment: CDR1 SGHTA and CDR2 FQGNSA.

V gene TRBV19 combines with J gene TRBJ1-1; D unresolved. Per the germline V gene, CDR1 is LNHDA and CDR2 is SQIVND (reference sequence). This CDR3 has 13 residues. Trimming removed 8 bases from V and 0 bases from J, with 10 bases in between. CDR3 sequence: CASRRAVNTEAFF. In DNA, the CDR3 is TGTGCCAGTCGGCGGGCGGTGAACACTGAAGCTTTCTTT.

This clone was detected a few times. V gene TRBV6-2 or TRBV6-3 combines with J gene TRBJ1-6; no reliable D call. The CDR3 has 13 residues. Germline CDR1 is MNHEY and CDR2 is SVGEGT. Trimming removed 0 bases at V and 10 bases at J, with 7 bases between. DNA for the CDR3: TGTGCCAGCAGTTACTCGCAAGGATCACCCCTCCACTTT. This sequence encodes CASSYSQGSPLHF.

The V call is TRBV6-5, the J call TRBJ1-5; D unclear. CDR1 and CDR2 (germline): MNHEY, SVGAGI. V lost 8 bases and J 2 bases, leaving 13 bases between the germline ends. The CDR3 is 14 amino acids. Here the CDR3 DNA reads TGTGCCAGCGTTTTCGGGGTTGGCAATCAGCCCCAGCATTTT. It codes for CASVFGVGNQPQHF.

The chain combines TRBV7-8 with TRBJ1-6, with 10 bases fitting TRBD1. CDR1 SGHVS and CDR2 FQNEAQ come from the germline V gene. The J segment lost 10 bases and the V segment lost 5 bases, leaving 8 bases of the junction unmatched. There are 15 residues in the CDR3. Here the CDR3 reads CASSLTTGGGSPLHF. The CDR3 bases are TGTGCCAGCAGCCTGACGACAGGGGGCGGCTCACCCCTCCACTTT.

V gene TRBV15 combines with J gene TRBJ2-3, with TRBD2 matching over 9 bases. The V segment lost 6 bases and the J segment 4 bases; nucleotides outside the gene matches: 8. The CDR3 sequence is 15 residues long. Germline CDR1 is LNHNV and CDR2 is YYDKDF (reference sequence). The CDR3, as DNA: TGTGCCACCAGACCCGGACTAGCGCGCCCAGATACGCAGTATTTT. It translates to CATRPGLARPDTQYF. The full variable domain, its missing parts supplied by reference TRBV15 and TRBJ2-3, is DAMVIQNPRYQVTQFGKPVTLSCSQTLNHNVMYWYQQKSSQAPKLLFHYYDKDFNNEADTPDNFQSRRPNTSFCFLDIRSPGLGDTAMYLCATRPGLARPDTQYFGPGTRLTVL.

This sequence joins TRBV6-5 and TRBJ2-5, with TRBD2 identical over 8 bases. CDR3 length: 14 amino acids. The V segment lost 7 bases and the J segment 1 base; nucleotides outside the gene matches: 5. Germline V lookup: CDR1 MNHEY, CDR2 SVGAGI. Here the CDR3 reads CASTTAGGQETQYF. CDR3 nucleotide sequence: TGTGCCAGCACCACGGCGGGGGGCCAAGAGACCCAGTACTTC.

The chain combines TRBV7-9 with TRBJ2-7; 11 bases match TRBD2. The CDR3 covers 17 residues. Unmatched junction bases numbered 5, after V lost 1 base and J lost 0 bases. CDR1 and CDR2 from the germline V gene are SEHNR and FQNEAQ (reference sequence). CDR3 sequence: CASSLGLTSGSSYEQYF. The CDR3, as DNA: TGTGCCAGCAGCTTAGGACTAACTAGCGGGAGCTCCTACGAGCAGTACTTC.

J is TRBJ2-1 and V is TRBV7-3; TRBD2 matches 9 bases. Per the germline V gene, CDR1 is SGHTA and CDR2 is FQGTGA. The ends lost 8 bases at V and 8 bases at J; junction bases unmatched: 10. The CDR3 length is 14 residues. DNA for the CDR3: TGTGCCAGCGTGGCGGGGGGGCCAAGGGATGAGCAGTTCTTC. It specifies CASVAGGPRDEQFF.

The rearrangement links TRBV4-1 to TRBJ2-7; no clear D. Trimming removed 4 bases at V and 5 bases at J, with 12 bases between. Germline V CDR1 and CDR2: MGHRA, YSYEKL. This CDR3 comprises 13 residues. The CDR3: CASSRGRYDEQYF. In nucleotides, the CDR3 is TGCGCCAGCAGCCGAGGCAGGTACGACGAGCAGTACTTC.

Notes on this clone: A read error may produce the germline difference seen at one junction end. The chain carries TRBV28 and TRBJ2-2; D remains ambiguous. The CDR3 runs to 16 residues. In germline, CDR1 is MDHEN, CDR2 SYDVKM. CDR3 DNA sequence: TGTGCCGGCAGTTTACTTACTCGGATGAACACCGGGGAGCTGTTTTTT. Amino acids: CAGSLLTRMNTGELFF.

The V call is TRBV7-2, the J call TRBJ2-3; D possibly corresponds to TRBD1 (6 bases). The ends were cut back, 6 bases at V and 2 bases at J, with 12 bases in the middle. Germline-derived CDR1 and CDR2 are SGHTA and FQGNSA. The CDR3 is 14 amino acids. The CDR3 is CASRRTELTDTQYF. CDR3 bases: TGTGCCAGCAGACGGACAGAACTCACAGATACGCAGTATTTT.

DNA of the CDR3: TGTGCCAGCAGTAGAACCGGGACTAGGGGCTACAATGAGCAGTTCTTC. Its protein is CASSRTGTRGYNEQFF. The gene calls are TRBV27 and TRBJ2-1, with 8 bases identical to TRBD2. CDR3 size: 16 residues. In germline, CDR1 is MNHEY, CDR2 SMNVEV (reference sequence). V shed 5 bases, J shed 3 bases, and the junction held 9 bases outside the gene matches.

This rearrangement joins TRBV27 to TRBJ1-1, with D hard to call. Between the trimmed V and J ends, which lost 8 bases and 0 bases, there was a span of 16 bases. The germline V gene has CDR1 MNHEY and CDR2 SMNVEV (reference sequence). The CDR3 is 15 amino acids. The CDR3 is CASRLLATMNTEAFF. The CDR3 region has the DNA TGTGCCAGCCGTCTACTCGCCACCATGAACACTGAAGCTTTCTTT.

This clone appeared a few times. V is TRBV5-6 and J is TRBJ1-2; D gene unclear. Trimming left V 0 bases short and J 7 bases short, with 13 bases between. Looked up from germline, CDR1 is SGHDT and CDR2 is YYEEEE. CDR3 length: 14 residues. The DNA of the CDR3 is TGTGCCAGCAGCTTGGGCGTGACCCCGGGTGGCTACACCTTC. Translating gives CASSLGVTPGGYTF.

The chain combines TRBV19 with TRBJ1-2, with a possible D match to TRBD1 (5 bases). Germline V CDR1 and CDR2: LNHDA, SQIVND (reference sequence). V was clipped by 10 bases and J by 7 bases, with 25 bases between them. The CDR3 covers 15 residues. The CDR3 bases are TGTGCCACGATGCCTCAGGAAGGGGATTTCTTTGGCTACACCTTC. Translated, it gives CATMPQEGDFFGYTF.